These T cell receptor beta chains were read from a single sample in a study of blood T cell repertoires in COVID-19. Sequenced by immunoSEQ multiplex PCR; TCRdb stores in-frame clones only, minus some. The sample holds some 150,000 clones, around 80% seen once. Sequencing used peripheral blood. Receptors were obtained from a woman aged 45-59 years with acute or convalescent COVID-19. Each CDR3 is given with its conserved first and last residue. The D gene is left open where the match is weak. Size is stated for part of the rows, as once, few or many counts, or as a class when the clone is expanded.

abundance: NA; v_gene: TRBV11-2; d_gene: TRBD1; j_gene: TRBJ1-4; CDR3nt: TGTGCCAGCAGCGCTAGACAGGGCGAAGGGGAAAAACTGTTTTTT; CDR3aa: CASSARQGEGEKLFF
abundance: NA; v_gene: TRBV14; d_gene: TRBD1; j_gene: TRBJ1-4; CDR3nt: TGTGCCAGCAGCCCTGGACAGGGAACTAATGAAAAACTGTTTTTT; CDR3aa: CASSPGQGTNEKLFF
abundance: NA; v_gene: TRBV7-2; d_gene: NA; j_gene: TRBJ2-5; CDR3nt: TGTGCCAGCAGCTGGAACCCACGGGAGCTGGGCGAGACCCAGTACTTC; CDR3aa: CASSWNPRELGETQYF
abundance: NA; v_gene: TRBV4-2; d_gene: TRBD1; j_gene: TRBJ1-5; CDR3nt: TGTGCCAGCAGCCTTGACAGGGGACGTAATCAGCCCCAGCATTTT; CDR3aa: CASSLDRGRNQPQHF
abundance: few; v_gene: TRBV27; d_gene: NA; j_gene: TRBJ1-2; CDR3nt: TGTGCCAGCAGTACCTCCCGACAGGCAGCCTATGGCTACACCTTC; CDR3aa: CASSTSRQAAYGYTF
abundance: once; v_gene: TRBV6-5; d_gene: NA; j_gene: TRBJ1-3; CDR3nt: TGTGCCAGCGGACAAATGAGCTCTGGAAACACCATATATTTT; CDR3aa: CASGQMSSGNTIYF
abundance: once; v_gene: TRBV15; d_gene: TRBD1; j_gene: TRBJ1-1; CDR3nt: TGTGCCACCAGCAGAGATAATAGGGGGCGAATCTTT; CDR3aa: CATSRDNRGRIF
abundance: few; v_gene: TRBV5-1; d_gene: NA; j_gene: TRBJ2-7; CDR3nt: TGCGCCAGCAGCTTGTCAGGAAACTACGAGCAGTACTTC; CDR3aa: CASSLSGNYEQYF
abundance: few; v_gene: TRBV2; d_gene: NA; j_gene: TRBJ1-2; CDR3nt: TGTGCCAGCAGTGAAGGCCTAGGAGGCTACACCTTC; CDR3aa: CASSEGLGGYTF
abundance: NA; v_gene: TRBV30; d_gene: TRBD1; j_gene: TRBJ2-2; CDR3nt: TGTGCCTGGAGCGCTGGGACAGGGAGCTCCGGGGAGCTGTTTTTT; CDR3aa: CAWSAGTGSSGELFF
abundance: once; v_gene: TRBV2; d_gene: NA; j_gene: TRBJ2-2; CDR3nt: TGTGCCAGCAGTGGAGAAAGAGTCGGCACCGGGGAGCTGTTTTTT; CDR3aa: CASSGERVGTGELFF
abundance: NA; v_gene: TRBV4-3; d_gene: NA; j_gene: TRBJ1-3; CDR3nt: TGCGCCAGCAGCCAAACTTTCACAACTAGCGCTGGAAACACCATATATTTT; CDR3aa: CASSQTFTTSAGNTIYF
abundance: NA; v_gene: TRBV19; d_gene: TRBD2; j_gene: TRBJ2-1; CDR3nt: TGTGCCAGTAAAAAGGGACTAGCGGAATACAATGAGCAGTTCTTC; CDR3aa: CASKKGLAEYNEQFF
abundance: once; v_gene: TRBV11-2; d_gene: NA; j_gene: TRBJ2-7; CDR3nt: TGTGCCAGCAGGTGGGGGAGGAATACCTACGAGCAGTACTTC; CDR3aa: CASRWGRNTYEQYF
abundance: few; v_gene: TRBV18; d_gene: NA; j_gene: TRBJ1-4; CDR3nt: TGTGCCAGCTCAAGCCGGGGGGGCGCGAGTGAAAAACTGTTTTTT; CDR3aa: CASSSRGGASEKLFF
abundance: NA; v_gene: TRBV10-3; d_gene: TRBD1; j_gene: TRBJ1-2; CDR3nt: TGTGCCATCAGCGTACAGGGGGCGCCTAACTATGGCTACACCTTC; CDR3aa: CAISVQGAPNYGYTF
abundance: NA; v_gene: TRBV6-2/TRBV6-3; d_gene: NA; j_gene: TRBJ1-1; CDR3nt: TGTGCCAGCAGCGACCCGCGCCGGAGCATGAACACTGAAGCTTTCTTT; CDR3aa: CASSDPRRSMNTEAFF
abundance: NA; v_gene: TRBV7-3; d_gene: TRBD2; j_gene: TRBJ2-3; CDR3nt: TGTGCCAGCAGCCCTGGACTAGCGGGAGGTACAGATACGCAGTATTTT; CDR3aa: CASSPGLAGGTDTQYF
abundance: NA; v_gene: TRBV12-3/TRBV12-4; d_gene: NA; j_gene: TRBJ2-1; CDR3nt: TGTGCCAGCAGTTCTTCCAGCGTAAATGAGCAGTTCTTC; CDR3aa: CASSSSSVNEQFF
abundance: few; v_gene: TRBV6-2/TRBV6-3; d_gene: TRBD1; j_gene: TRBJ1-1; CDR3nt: TGTGCCAGCAGTTACGATCGGCAGGGGGCAGGGAACACTGAAGCTTTCTTT; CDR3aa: CASSYDRQGAGNTEAFF
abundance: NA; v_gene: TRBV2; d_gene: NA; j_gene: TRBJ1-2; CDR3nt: TGTGCCAGCCTCGGGCGGGCCCATGGCTACACCTTC; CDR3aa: CASLGRAHGYTF
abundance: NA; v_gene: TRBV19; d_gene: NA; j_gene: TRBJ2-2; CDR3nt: TGTGCCAGTAGTATTGCAGGTCAGAACACCGGGGAGCTGTTTTTT; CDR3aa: CASSIAGQNTGELFF
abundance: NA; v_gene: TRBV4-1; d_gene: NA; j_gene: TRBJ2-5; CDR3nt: TGCGCCAGCAGCCAAGAATCGGGGTCCCAGTACTTC; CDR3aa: CASSQESGSQYF
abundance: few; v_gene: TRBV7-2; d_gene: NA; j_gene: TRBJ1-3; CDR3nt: TGTGCCAGCAGCAAGGACACGTTCTCTGGAAACACCATATATTTT; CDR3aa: CASSKDTFSGNTIYF
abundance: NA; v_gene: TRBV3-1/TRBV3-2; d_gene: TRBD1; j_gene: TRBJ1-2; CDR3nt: TGTGCCAGCAGTCACCAGGGGGTTAACTATGGCTACACCTTC; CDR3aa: CASSHQGVNYGYTF
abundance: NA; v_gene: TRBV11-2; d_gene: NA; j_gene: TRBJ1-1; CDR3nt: TGTGCCAGCAGCTTAGTACAGAGCACTGAAGCTTTCTTT; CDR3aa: CASSLVQSTEAFF